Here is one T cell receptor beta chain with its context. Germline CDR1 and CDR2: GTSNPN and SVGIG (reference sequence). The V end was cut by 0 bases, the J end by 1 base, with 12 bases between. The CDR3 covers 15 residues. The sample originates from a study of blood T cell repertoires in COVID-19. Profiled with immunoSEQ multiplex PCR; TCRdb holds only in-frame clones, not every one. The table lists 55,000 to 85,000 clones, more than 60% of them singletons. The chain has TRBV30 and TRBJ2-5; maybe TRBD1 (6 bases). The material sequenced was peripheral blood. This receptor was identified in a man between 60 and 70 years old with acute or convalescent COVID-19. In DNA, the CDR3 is TGTGCCTGGAGTGTACTGGGGGCCTCCCAAGAGACCCAGTACTTC. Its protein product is CAWSVLGASQETQYF.